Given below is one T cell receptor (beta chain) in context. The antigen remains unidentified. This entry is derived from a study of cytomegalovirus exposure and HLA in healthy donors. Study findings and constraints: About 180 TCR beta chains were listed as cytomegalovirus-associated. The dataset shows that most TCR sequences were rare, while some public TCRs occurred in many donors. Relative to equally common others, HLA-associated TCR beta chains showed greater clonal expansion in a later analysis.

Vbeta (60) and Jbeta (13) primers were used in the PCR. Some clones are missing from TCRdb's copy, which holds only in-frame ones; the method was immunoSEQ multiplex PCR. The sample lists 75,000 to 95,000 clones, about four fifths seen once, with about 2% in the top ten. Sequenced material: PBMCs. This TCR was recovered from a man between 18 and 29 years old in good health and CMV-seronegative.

The CDR3, as DNA: TGCGCCAGCAGCTGGACGGGGGGTCGAGGCTACACCTTC. It encodes CASSWTGGRGYTF. This rearrangement joins TRBV5-1 to TRBJ1-2, with D possibly being TRBD1 (5 bases). Trimming took 3 bases from V and 8 from J, leaving 14 bases between them. The CDR3 loop spans 13 amino acids. Germline V gene data show CDR1 as SGHRS and CDR2 as YFSETQ.